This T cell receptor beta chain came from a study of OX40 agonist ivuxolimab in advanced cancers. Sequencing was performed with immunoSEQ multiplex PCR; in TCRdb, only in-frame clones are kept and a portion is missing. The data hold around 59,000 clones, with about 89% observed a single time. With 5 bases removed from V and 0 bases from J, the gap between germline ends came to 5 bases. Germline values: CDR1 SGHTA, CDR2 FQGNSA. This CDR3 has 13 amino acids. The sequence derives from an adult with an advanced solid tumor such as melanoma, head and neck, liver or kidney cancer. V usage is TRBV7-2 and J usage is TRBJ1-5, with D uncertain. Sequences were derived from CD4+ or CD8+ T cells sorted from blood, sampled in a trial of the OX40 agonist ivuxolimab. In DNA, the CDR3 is TGTGCCAGCAGCCCTTTTAGCAATCAGCCCCAGCATTTT. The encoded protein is CASSPFSNQPQHF.